Given below is one TCR beta chain in context. What it binds is unknown. The data were obtained in a study of cytomegalovirus exposure and HLA in healthy donors. Per germline, CDR1 SGHRS and CDR2 YFSETQ. The length of the CDR3 is 14 residues. V was shortened by 4 bases and J by 0 bases, with 7 bases between the two germline ends. Study-wide results and caveats: Later, an analysis showed that TCR beta chains associated with HLA were more clonally expanded than others that were equally common. The study recorded some 160 TCR beta chains that were cytomegalovirus-associated.

The PCR had 60 Vbeta and 13 Jbeta primers. The repertoire was sequenced with immunoSEQ multiplex PCR; TCRdb's copy has only in-frame clones and lacks some. Of approximately 160,000 clones in the sample, around 80% were seen once. Sequenced material: PBMCs. The origin of this receptor is a woman in her forties or fifties in good health and CMV-seropositive. The chain couples TRBV5-1 to TRBJ2-2; D is possibly TRBD1 (6 bases). Written as DNA, the CDR3 is TGCGCCAGCAGCGGGACATCGAACACCGGGGAGCTGTTTTTT. Amino acid sequence: CASSGTSNTGELFF.